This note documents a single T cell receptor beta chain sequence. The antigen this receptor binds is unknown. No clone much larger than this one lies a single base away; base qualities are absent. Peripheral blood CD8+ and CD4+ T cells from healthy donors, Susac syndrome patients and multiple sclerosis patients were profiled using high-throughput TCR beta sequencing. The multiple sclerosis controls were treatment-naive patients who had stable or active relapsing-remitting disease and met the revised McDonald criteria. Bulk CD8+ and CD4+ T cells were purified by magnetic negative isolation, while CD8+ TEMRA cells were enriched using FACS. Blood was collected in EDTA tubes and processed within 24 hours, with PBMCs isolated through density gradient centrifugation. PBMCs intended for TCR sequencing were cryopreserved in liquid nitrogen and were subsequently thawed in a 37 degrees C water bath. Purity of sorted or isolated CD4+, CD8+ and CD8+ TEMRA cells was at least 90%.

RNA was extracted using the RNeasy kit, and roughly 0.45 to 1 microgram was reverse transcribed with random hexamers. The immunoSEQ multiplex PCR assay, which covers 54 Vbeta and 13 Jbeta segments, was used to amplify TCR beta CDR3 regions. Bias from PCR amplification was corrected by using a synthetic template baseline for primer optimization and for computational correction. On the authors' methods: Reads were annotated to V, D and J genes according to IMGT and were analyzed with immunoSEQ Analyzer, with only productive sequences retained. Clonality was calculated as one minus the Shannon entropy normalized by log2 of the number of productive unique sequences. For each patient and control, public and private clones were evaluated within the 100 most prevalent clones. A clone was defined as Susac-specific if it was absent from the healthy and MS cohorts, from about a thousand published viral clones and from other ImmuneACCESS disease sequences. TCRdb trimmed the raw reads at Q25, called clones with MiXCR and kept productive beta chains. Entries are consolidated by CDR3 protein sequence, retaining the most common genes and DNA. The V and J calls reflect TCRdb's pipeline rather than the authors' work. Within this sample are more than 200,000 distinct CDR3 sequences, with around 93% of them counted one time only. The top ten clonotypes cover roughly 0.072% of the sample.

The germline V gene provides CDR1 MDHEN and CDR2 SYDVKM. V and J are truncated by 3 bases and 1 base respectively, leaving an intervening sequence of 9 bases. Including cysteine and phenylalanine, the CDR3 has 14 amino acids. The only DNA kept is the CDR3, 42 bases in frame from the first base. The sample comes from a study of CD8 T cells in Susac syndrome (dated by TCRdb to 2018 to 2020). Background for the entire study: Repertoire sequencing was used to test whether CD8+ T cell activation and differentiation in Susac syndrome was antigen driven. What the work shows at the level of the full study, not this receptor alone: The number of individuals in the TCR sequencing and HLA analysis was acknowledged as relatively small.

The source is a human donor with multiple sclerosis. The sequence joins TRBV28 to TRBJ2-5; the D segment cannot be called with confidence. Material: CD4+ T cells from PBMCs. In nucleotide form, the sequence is TGTGCCAGCAGTTTCACAGTAATCCAAGAGACCCAGTACTTC. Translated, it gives CASSFTVIQETQYF.